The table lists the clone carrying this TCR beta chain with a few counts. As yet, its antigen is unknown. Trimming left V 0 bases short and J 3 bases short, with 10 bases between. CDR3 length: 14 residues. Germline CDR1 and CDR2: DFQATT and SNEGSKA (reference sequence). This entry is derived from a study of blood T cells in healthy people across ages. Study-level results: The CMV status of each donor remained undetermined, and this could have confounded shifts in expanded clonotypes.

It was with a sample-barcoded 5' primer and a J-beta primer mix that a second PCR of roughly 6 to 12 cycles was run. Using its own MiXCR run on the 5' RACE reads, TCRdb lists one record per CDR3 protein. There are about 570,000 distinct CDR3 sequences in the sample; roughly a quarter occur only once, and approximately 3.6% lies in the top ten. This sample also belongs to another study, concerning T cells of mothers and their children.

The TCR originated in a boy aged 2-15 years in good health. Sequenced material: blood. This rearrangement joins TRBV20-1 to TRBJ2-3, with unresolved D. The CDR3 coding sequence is TGCAGTGCTAGAGACGCGGCACTAACAGATACGCAGTATTTT. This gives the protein CSARDAALTDTQYF.